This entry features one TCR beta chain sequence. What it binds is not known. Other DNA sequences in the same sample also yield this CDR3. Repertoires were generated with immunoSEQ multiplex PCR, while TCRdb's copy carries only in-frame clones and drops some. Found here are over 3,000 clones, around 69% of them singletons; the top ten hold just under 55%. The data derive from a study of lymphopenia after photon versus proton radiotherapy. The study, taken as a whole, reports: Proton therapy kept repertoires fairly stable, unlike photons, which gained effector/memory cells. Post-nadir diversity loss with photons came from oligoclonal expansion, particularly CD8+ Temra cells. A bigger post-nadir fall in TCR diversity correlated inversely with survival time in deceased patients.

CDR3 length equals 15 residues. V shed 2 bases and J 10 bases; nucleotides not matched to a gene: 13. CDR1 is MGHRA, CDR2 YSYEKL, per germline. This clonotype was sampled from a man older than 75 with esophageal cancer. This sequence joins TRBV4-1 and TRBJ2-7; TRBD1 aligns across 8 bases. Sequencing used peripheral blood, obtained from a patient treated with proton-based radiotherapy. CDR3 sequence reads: CASSQQGTGRGEQYF. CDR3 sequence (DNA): TGCGCCAGCAGCCAACAAGGGACAGGCCGCGGAGAACAGTACTTC.